This T cell receptor (beta chain) was documented in a study of blood T cell repertoires in COVID-19. Germline V gives CDR1 LGHNT, CDR2 FRNRAP. V gave up 5 bases and J gave up 4 bases, with 5 bases separating them. This CDR3 comprises 12 residues. This table comes from immunoSEQ multiplex PCR, and its TCRdb copy is limited to in-frame clones, with some not included. Among approximately 89,000 clones, over 65% were seen once, and the ten largest hold around 15%. This chain connects TRBV12-5 to TRBJ2-2; D is unclear. The sequenced sample was peripheral blood. The clonotype comes from a woman in her sixties or seventies with acute or convalescent COVID-19. The CDR3 region has the DNA TGTGCTAGTGGTGGCTTCACCGGGGAGCTGTTTTTT. Protein: CASGGFTGELFF. Drawing the rest from reference TRBV12-5 and TRBJ2-2, the complete variable domain is DARVTQTPRHKVTEMGQEVTMRCQPILGHNTVFWYRQTMMQGLELLAYFRNRAPLDDSGMPKDRFSAEMPDATLATLKIQPSEPRDSAVYFCASGGFTGELFFGEGSRLTVL.